The next 32 T cell receptor beta chains were all read from a single sample in a study of T cell changes during pregnancy in multiple sclerosis. Clones were sequenced by immunoSEQ multiplex PCR, and TCRdb holds only the in-frame ones, with some missing. The sample records 40,000 to 60,000 clones, around 90% being singletons. Sequenced material: peripheral blood, taken in the first trimester of pregnancy. Receptors originate from a female donor in good health, enrolled as a control in a pregnancy study.

CDR3 DNA sequence: TGTGCCAGCAGGACCGGGACTAGCGGGGGGGAGTTCTTC. It translates to CASRTGTSGGEFF. This chain uses TRBV7-9 with TRBJ2-1; 16 bases line up with TRBD2. The CDR3 contains 13 residues. Germline V gives CDR1 SEHNR, CDR2 FQNEAQ (reference sequence). Trimming took 6 bases from V and 14 from J; bases not matched to a gene: 4.

The chain carries TRBV19 and TRBJ1-4, with 12 bases that match TRBD1. The CDR3 runs to 16 residues. After removal of 4 bases from V and 8 bases from J, the junction contained 8 bases not matched to a gene. Per germline, CDR1 LNHDA and CDR2 SQIVND (reference sequence). The CDR3 DNA is TGTGCCAGTAGTAGCCCGGGACAGGGGGCCGGCGAAAAACTGTTTTTT. As protein: CASSSPGQGAGEKLFF.

The chain is built from TRBV9 and TRBJ2-5; 8 bases align to TRBD2. CDR1 SGDLS and CDR2 YYNGEE come from the germline V gene. V gave up 1 base and J gave up 5 bases; unmatched junction bases: 7. The CDR3 consists of 15 residues. CDR3 sequence: CASSVRAGGVETQYF. As DNA, the CDR3 is TGTGCCAGCAGCGTACGCGCGGGGGGCGTGGAGACCCAGTACTTC.

This clone showed up just once. J is TRBJ1-1 and V is TRBV7-8; D is unclear. V dropped 1 base and J dropped 1 base, with 13 bases sitting between them. The CDR3 runs to 16 residues. Germline assignment: CDR1 SGHVS and CDR2 FQNEAQ. CDR3 amino acids: CASSLGLAEGNTEAFF. Written as DNA, the CDR3 is TGTGCCAGCAGCTTAGGACTTGCCGAGGGGAACACTGAAGCTTTCTTT.

The rearrangement uses TRBV6-4 and TRBJ2-1; 13 nucleotides align to TRBD2. This CDR3 contains 18 residues. Germline lookup yields CDR1 MRHNA and CDR2 SNTAGT. J lost 5 bases, V lost 5 bases, and 12 bases had no gene match. CDR3: CASSPGTGGTSGNNEQFF. DNA for the CDR3: TGTGCCAGCAGTCCCGGGACAGGGGGGACTAGCGGGAACAATGAGCAGTTCTTC.

The V gene is TRBV27, the J gene TRBJ2-1, with a possible D match to TRBD1 (6 bases). Germline V CDR1 and CDR2: MNHEY, SMNVEV (reference sequence). Trimming cost V 0 bases and J 2 bases, with 11 bases left between them. The CDR3 is made up of 16 amino acids. The CDR3 is CASSLSQGITYNEQFF. The CDR3 bases are TGTGCCAGCAGTTTATCACAGGGAATAACCTACAATGAGCAGTTCTTC.

This rearrangement joins TRBV2 to TRBJ2-7, with D maybe TRBD1 (6 bases). The CDR3 sequence is 12 residues long. Looked up from germline, CDR1 is SNHLY and CDR2 is FYNNEI. Trimming pared 8 bases from V and 7 bases from J, leaving 15 bases between. The CDR3 loop reads CASLRDTVEQYF. The DNA of the CDR3 is TGTGCCAGCCTCCGGGACACCGTAGAGCAGTACTTC.

This clone was seen more than once but under ten times. The V and J genes are TRBV7-9 and TRBJ2-6; 8 nucleotides line up with TRBD1. The J segment lost 2 bases and the V segment lost 5 bases, leaving 5 bases of the junction unmatched. Germline CDR1 reads SEHNR; CDR2 reads FQNEAQ (reference sequence). The CDR3 contains 16 residues. CDR3 bases: TGTGCCAGCAGCCGTGCGACAGGGGCTGGGGCCAACGTCCTGACTTTC. It is translated as CASSRATGAGANVLTF.

The chain uses TRBV5-1 and TRBJ2-5; D possibly corresponds to TRBD2 (6 bases). The CDR3 contains 15 residues. Germline V CDR1 and CDR2: SGHRS, YFSETQ. Trimming removed 4 bases at V and 1 base at J, with 14 bases between. The DNA for the CDR3 is TGCGCCAGCAGCCCAAGGGACTCCAGCCAAGAGACCCAGTACTTC. Translating gives CASSPRDSSQETQYF. The full variable domain, rest sourced from reference TRBV5-1 and TRBJ2-5, is KAGVTQTPRYLIKTRGQQVTLSCSPISGHRSVSWYQQTPGQGLQFLFEYFSETQRNKGNFPGRFSGRQFSNSRSEMNVSTLELGDSALYLCASSPRDSSQETQYFGPGTRLLVL.

This clone was detected once. The chain couples TRBV5-6 to TRBJ2-1; TRBD2 aligns across 8 bases. The CDR3 extends over 15 amino acids. Germline CDR1 is SGHDT and CDR2 is YYEEEE. V trimming: 3 bases; J trimming: 9 bases; junction bases outside the gene matches: 11. The CDR3 nucleotides read TGTGCCAGCAGCTGGGGGCCGGGACTAGTGGGTGAGCAGTTCTTC. The encoded protein is CASSWGPGLVGEQFF.

This chain's CDR3 is CASSPVGGNEQFF. The CDR3 DNA sequence: TGTGCCAGCAGCCCCGTCGGGGGCAATGAGCAGTTCTTC. The chain links TRBV7-2 to TRBJ2-1; a possible D gene is TRBD2 (6 bases). V lost 5 bases and J 6 bases, leaving 11 bases between the germline ends. Germline V CDR1 and CDR2: SGHTA, FQGNSA. This CDR3 is built from 13 residues. Full variable domain (missing parts from reference TRBV7-2 and TRBJ2-1): GAGVSQSPSNKVTEKGKDVELRCDPISGHTALYWYRQSLGQGLEFLIYFQGNSAPDKSGLPSDRFSAERTGGSVSTLTIQRTQQEDSAVYLCASSPVGGNEQFFGPGTRLTVL.

The chain combines TRBV5-1 with TRBJ2-5, with 12 bases identical to TRBD1. Germline V gives CDR1 SGHRS, CDR2 YFSETQ. This CDR3 contains 21 residues. The ends lost 2 bases at V and 2 bases at J; junction bases unmatched: 19. Written as DNA, the CDR3 is TGCGCCAGCAGCTTACTTCCGGGACAGGGGGCCCTAGGAAGCAAACAAGAGACCCAGTACTTC. Translating gives CASSLLPGQGALGSKQETQYF.

The J gene is TRBJ1-4, the V gene TRBV7-9; D is uncertain. Trimming shortened V by 5 bases and J by 6 bases, and 7 bases separated the two germline ends. The CDR3 totals 12 residues. CDR1 SEHNR and CDR2 FQNEAQ come from the germline V gene (reference sequence). CDR3 sequence: CASSVGDEKLFF. The DNA of the CDR3 is TGTGCCAGCAGCGTCGGAGATGAAAAACTGTTTTTT. Variable domain in full (rest from reference TRBV7-9 and TRBJ1-4): DTGVSQNPRHKITKRGQNVTFRCDPISEHNRLYWYRQTLGQGPEFLTYFQNEAQLEKSRLLSDRFSAERPKGSFSTLEIQRTEQGDSAMYLCASSVGDEKLFFGSGTQLSVL.

The genes are TRBV7-9 and TRBJ1-1; TRBD1 aligns across 9 bases. This CDR3 has 16 amino acids. V lost 4 bases to trimming and J lost 3 bases; unmatched junction nucleotides: 9. Germline loops: CDR1 SEHNR, CDR2 FQNEAQ (reference sequence). DNA of the CDR3: TGTGCCAGCAGCTCCGGGACAGGGATGGGTGACACTGAAGCTTTCTTT. Amino acids: CASSSGTGMGDTEAFF.

V is TRBV10-3 and J is TRBJ2-7; maybe TRBD1 (6 bases). The CDR3 spans 13 residues. Germline values: CDR1 ENHRY, CDR2 SYGVKD. V gave up 10 bases and J gave up 0 bases, with 13 bases separating them. CDR3 residues: CATTGHYSYEQYF. The CDR3 DNA reads as TGTGCCACCACGGGACACTACTCCTACGAGCAGTACTTC.

The chain is built from TRBV4-3 and TRBJ2-6; D is possibly TRBD2 (6 bases). V was clipped by 0 bases and J by 4 bases, with 10 bases between them. CDR3 length equals 16 residues. Germline V gene lookup returns CDR1 LGHNA and CDR2 YSLEER. The CDR3 DNA reads as TGCGCCAGCAGCCAAGACCGGGGGTCCGGGGCCAACGTCCTGACTTTC. Translation gives CASSQDRGSGANVLTF.

This chain connects TRBV4-3 to TRBJ2-6, with 8 bases matching TRBD2. After removal of 1 base from V and 0 bases from J, the junction contained 2 bases not matched to a gene. CDR3 length equals 17 residues. The germline gives CDR1 LGHNA, CDR2 YSLEER. The CDR3 region has the DNA TGCGCCAGCAGCCAAGGGACTAGCAGCTCTGGGGCCAACGTCCTGACTTTC. Translated, it gives CASSQGTSSSGANVLTF.

The rearrangement joins TRBV7-2 to TRBJ1-2; TRBD1 matches at 7 bases. This CDR3 region has 18 residues. Trimming cost V 5 bases and J 6 bases; bases outside gene matches: 21. From germline, CDR1 is SGHTA and CDR2 FQGNSA. CDR3 nucleotide sequence: TGTGCCAGCAGCCGCACGCGAATACAGGGGACCGCGGGGAATGGCTACACCTTC. This sequence encodes CASSRTRIQGTAGNGYTF.

This chain links TRBV10-1 with TRBJ2-3; D perhaps matches TRBD1 (5 bases). The CDR3 has 13 amino acids. In germline, CDR1 is WNHNN, CDR2 SYGVQD (reference sequence). V dropped 8 bases and J dropped 1 base, with 10 bases sitting between them. The chain's CDR3 is CASQGLGTDTQYF. DNA for the CDR3: TGCGCCAGCCAGGGCTTGGGCACAGATACGCAGTATTTT.

This chain joins TRBV6-4 and TRBJ2-3, with 7 bases matching TRBD1. Germline assignment: CDR1 MRHNA and CDR2 SNTAGT. There are 14 residues in the CDR3. Germline trimming cut 3 bases from V and 2 bases from J; bases unmatched to any gene: 2. Written as DNA, the CDR3 is TGTGCCAGCAGTGAGGGACAGCACACAGATACGCAGTATTTT. Residues: CASSEGQHTDTQYF.

V usage is TRBV25-1 and J usage is TRBJ2-3, with 14 bases aligning to TRBD2. Per the germline V gene, CDR1 is MGHDK and CDR2 is SYGVNS. The CDR3 runs 17 residues. Trimming cost V 4 bases and J 2 bases; bases outside gene matches: 5. The CDR3 coding sequence is TGTGCCAGCAGTGTTCGACTAGCGGGGGGGTCCACAGATACGCAGTATTTT. Translating it yields CASSVRLAGGSTDTQYF.

The chain combines TRBV9 with TRBJ2-1; D might be TRBD1 (6 bases). V was pared by 3 bases and J by 7 bases, with 17 bases between. Germline CDR1 SGDLS, CDR2 YYNGEE. The length of the CDR3 is 15 residues. CDR3: CASSATGRGLNEQFF. For the CDR3, the DNA is TGTGCCAGCAGCGCGACAGGCCGAGGGTTAAATGAGCAGTTCTTC.

The CDR3 region has the DNA TGTGCCAGCAGTCACAGGGGTTGGAATTCACCCCTCCACTTT. This encodes CASSHRGWNSPLHF. The V gene is TRBV25-1, the J gene TRBJ1-6; TRBD1 matches 7 bases. V lost 5 bases to trimming and J lost 7 bases; unmatched junction nucleotides: 5. CDR1 is MGHDK, CDR2 SYGVNS, per germline. The CDR3 consists of 14 residues.

This chain connects TRBV7-9 to TRBJ1-5; 7 bases match TRBD1. The V gene end was trimmed by 4 bases and the J gene end by 2 bases; junction bases not matched to a gene: 5. The germline CDR1 and CDR2 sequences are SEHNR and FQNEAQ (reference sequence). The CDR3 is 15 residues long. The CDR3 reads CASSSGQAGNQPQHF. CDR3 nucleotides: TGTGCCAGCAGCTCCGGACAGGCAGGCAATCAGCCCCAGCATTTT. Combining the CDR3 with reference TRBV7-9 and TRBJ1-5 gives the whole variable domain DTGVSQNPRHKITKRGQNVTFRCDPISEHNRLYWYRQTLGQGPEFLTYFQNEAQLEKSRLLSDRFSAERPKGSFSTLEIQRTEQGDSAMYLCASSSGQAGNQPQHFGDGTRLSIL.

The chain couples TRBV5-1 to TRBJ1-1; D is uncertain. The CDR3 length is 13 residues. Germline V CDR1 and CDR2: SGHRS, YFSETQ. The V gene lost 4 bases and the J gene lost 6 bases, with 13 bases spanning the gap. The chain's CDR3 is CASSAFVASEAFF. The CDR3 region has the DNA TGCGCCAGCAGCGCTTTTGTGGCCTCTGAAGCTTTCTTT.

CDR3 loop: CASSFWPGLAKNIQYF. The CDR3 DNA sequence: TGTGCCAGCAGCTTTTGGCCAGGCCTAGCCAAAAACATTCAGTACTTC. The genes are TRBV5-6 and TRBJ2-4; D is unresolved. The CDR3 consists of 16 residues. Germline loops: CDR1 SGHDT, CDR2 YYEEEE. The ends were cut back, 2 bases at V and 0 bases at J, with 12 bases in the middle.

The genes are TRBV11-2 and TRBJ2-2; a possible D gene is TRBD1 (5 bases). The V end lost 8 bases, the J end lost 0 bases, and 10 bases lay between the germline ends. The germline V gene has CDR1 SGHAT and CDR2 FQNNGV. This CDR3 is 14 amino acids long. Here the CDR3 reads CASGRVTNTGELFF. In DNA, the CDR3 is TGTGCCAGCGGCAGGGTTACGAACACCGGGGAGCTGTTTTTT.

This sequence joins TRBV29-1 and TRBJ1-5; D is undetermined. The CDR3 totals 12 residues. Germline V lookup: CDR1 SQVTM, CDR2 ANQGSEA. As DNA, the CDR3 is TGCAGTCAAACCCAGAGGGATCAGCCCCAGCATTTT. It yields the protein CSQTQRDQPQHF. The full variable domain, rest sourced from reference TRBV29-1 and TRBJ1-5, is SAVISQKPSRDICQRGTSLTIQCQVDSQVTMMFWYRQQPGQSLTLIATANQGSEATYESGFVIDKFPISRPNLTFSTLTVSNMSPEDSSIYLCSQTQRDQPQHFGDGTRLSIL.

The sample holds one count of this clone. The CDR3 nucleotides read TGTGCCAGCAGCTTGACAGGGGAGACTGAAGCTTTCTTT. Its protein is CASSLTGETEAFF. This chain uses TRBV11-3 with TRBJ1-1; TRBD1 agrees at 8 bases. Looked up from germline, CDR1 is SGHNT and CDR2 is YENEEA. V shed 3 bases, J shed 5 bases, and the junction held 2 bases outside the gene matches. The CDR3 is 13 amino acids.

V gene TRBV10-1 combines with J gene TRBJ2-3; D is perhaps TRBD1 (7 bases). V was trimmed by 7 bases and J by 0 bases, leaving 11 bases between them. The germline CDR1 and CDR2 sequences are WNHNN and SYGVQD (reference sequence). The CDR3 is 14 amino acids. CDR3: CASNAGGSTDTQYF. The CDR3 region has the DNA TGCGCCAGCAACGCAGGGGGGAGCACAGATACGCAGTATTTT.

The CDR3 DNA sequence: TGTGCCAGCAGTATAATATTTGGACAGGGGGCGCGCAATGAGCAGTTCTTC. This sequence encodes CASSIIFGQGARNEQFF. The V gene is TRBV27, the J gene TRBJ2-1, with 11 bases lining up with TRBD1. The ends lost 5 bases at V and 6 bases at J; junction bases unmatched: 12. The CDR3 is 17 amino acids. Germline V gene data show CDR1 as MNHEY and CDR2 as SMNVEV (reference sequence).

The genes are TRBV18 and TRBJ1-5; a possible D gene is TRBD1 (6 bases). With 5 bases removed from V and 7 bases from J, the gap between germline ends came to 12 bases. Germline lookup yields CDR1 KGHSH and CDR2 LQKENI. This CDR3 is 13 amino acids long. The CDR3 DNA reads as TGTGCCAGCTCATCAAACAGGGAACAGCCCCAGCATTTT. Protein sequence: CASSSNREQPQHF.